The sequence of this TCR beta chain was determined in a study of blood T cell repertoires in COVID-19 (dated by TCRdb to about 2020). A note on the overall study: Samples from collaborators originated in the United States, Italy and Spain and spanned both the acute and convalescent phases of COVID-19. The prospective study material was composed of cDNA or gDNA derived from T cells, B-cell-depleted T cells, or PBMCs. Subjects who had been exposed to COVID-19, were actively infected with it, or had recovered from it provided the deeply sampled blood TCRbeta repertoires that made up the dataset. A freely available public database, intended as a resource for researchers studying the immune response to SARS-CoV-2, is where the repertoires were released. The samples were drawn from two sources: the first 160 participants of the ongoing ImmuneRACE study, and 1,200 or so subjects contributed by 6 global collaborators. A de-identified subject ID, COVID-19 status, age in years and sex were almost always included in the sample metadata. Where HLA class I and class II types were available, the types were taken from metadata supplied by the sample provider, not from assay-based typing. General conclusions and limits of the study: How much clinical and demographic metadata was included differed by source and by participant, and the metadata was provided uncurated.

Each collaborating institution followed its own protocols to collect whole blood in K2EDTA tubes. For TCRbeta analysis, collaborators shipped samples as frozen whole blood, isolated PBMCs, or DNA extracted from either of those sample types. Points on this clone: No antigen is known for it. No quality values exist for individual bases; no much larger clone is one base distant.

The immunoSEQ Assay, a bias-controlled multiplex PCR, was used to amplify TCRbeta CDR3 regions from genomic DNA. From the authors' description of their analysis: Nucleated cell counts per sample were estimated from amplification of reference gene primers within the assay. To quantify the absolute abundance of each unique TCRbeta CDR3 rearrangement, sequence reads were collapsed and filtered. Productive Simpson clonality was computed per sample as the square root of Simpson's diversity index over productive rearrangements. Entries here come from immuneACCESS through TCRdb and include only in-frame sequences with V and J called. Some clones fail to appear in such tables; in the studies checked, an unresolved V gene covers under half of the shortfall, and the cause of the remainder is unknown. V and J calls and clone size follow that table, whereas D and trimming were derived from the DNA. For this sample the table gives about 180,000 clones, of which 86% were detected only once. Less than 25% of the sample comes from the top ten.

Source material: peripheral blood. The sequence derives from a man between 65 and 85 years old with active or convalescent COVID-19.

The CDR3 reads CASSPGGVAVGPQHF. The base sequence is TGTGCCAGCAGCCCGGGGGGAGTGGCCGTGGGGCCCCAGCATTTT. The sequence joins TRBV7-2 to TRBJ1-5, and TRBD1 may be the D gene, going by 5 matching bases. The CDR3 contains 15 residues, cysteine and phenylalanine counted. Just CDR3 DNA is preserved here, 45 bases in frame from base 1. Reading the germline V gene gives CDR1 SGHTA and CDR2 FQGNSA. V loses 5 bases of germline sequence and J loses 9 bases, and the interval between the two ends is 20 bases.